Described below is a single T cell receptor beta chain sequence and its context. Its antigen is currently unknown. The CDR3 end lies 3 residues beyond the end of the read and is filled in from the germline J gene. The data were produced by immunoSEQ multiplex PCR, yet TCRdb's version contains in-frame clones alone and is incomplete. The sample totals approximately 44,000 clones; its top ten clones hold 1.2%. This sample is part of a study of T cells in women clearing cervical HPV infection. Overall study context: No precancer developed; the control's incident HPV16 infection cleared within 12 months. Points from the study as a whole: CIN3+ cases had significantly higher TCR repertoire richness than controls, but evenness did not differ.

Germline-derived CDR1 and CDR2 are SGHTA and FQGNSA. The CDR3 extends over 15 amino acids. V lost 0 bases and J 7 bases, leaving 15 bases between the germline ends. The TCR originated in a woman between 18 and 75 years old with a cervical HPV16 infection that either progressed to CIN3+ or cleared (not recorded which). Input material: blood buffy coat. This chain joins TRBV7-2 and TRBJ1-2; possible D gene TRBD1, 6 bases. This CDR3 reads CASSLASGGASGYTF. CDR3 bases read: TGTGCCAGCAGCTTAGCGTCGGGGGGCGCTTCTGGC.